A selection of T cell receptor beta chains follows, all from one sample in a study of radiotherapy plus CTLA-4 blockade in lung cancer. Only in-frame clones appear in the TCRdb table, and some are missing; sequencing was by immunoSEQ multiplex PCR. The repertoire holds roughly 57,000 clones, with about 80% as singletons. The sample consisted of peripheral blood, taken from a patient treated with radiotherapy plus ipilimumab. Receptor source: a human donor with non-small cell lung cancer whose response to radiotherapy plus ipilimumab could not be evaluated. Each CDR3 is given with its conserved first and last residue. D genes are given only for firm matches. Clone size is given for some rows only: seen once, a few or many times, or a class if the clone is expanded.

V	size	D	J	CDR3	DNA
TRBV4-3	-	TRBD1	TRBJ1-4	CASSQQHRGNEKLFF	TGCGCCAGCAGCCAACAGCACAGGGGGAATGAAAAACTGTTTTTT
TRBV6-6	-	-	TRBJ1-5	CASTLPTGGSNQPQHF	TGTGCCAGCACCCTCCCGACGGGGGGGAGCAATCAGCCCCAGCATTTT
TRBV7-9	-	-	TRBJ1-1	CASSLAGGGEAFF	TGTGCCAGCAGCTTAGCAGGGGGTGGTGAAGCTTTCTTT
TRBV5-1	-	TRBD1	TRBJ2-2	CASSPGTGVGGELFF	TGCGCCAGCAGCCCCGGGACAGGGGTAGGCGGGGAGCTGTTTTTT
TRBV11-2	-	-	TRBJ2-7	CASSHSYEQYF	TGTGCCAGCAGCCACTCCTACGAGCAGTACTTC
TRBV30	-	-	TRBJ2-3	CAWSPRVAPSTDTQYF	TGTGCCTGGAGTCCCCGGGTAGCCCCTAGCACAGATACGCAGTATTTT
TRBV27	-	-	TRBJ2-7	CASTATGSHYEQYF	TGTGCCAGCACCGCGACGGGGTCTCACTACGAGCAGTACTTC
TRBV19	-	-	TRBJ1-1	CASSTLKGPFEAFF	TGTGCCAGTAGTACTCTCAAGGGGCCATTTGAAGCTTTCTTT
TRBV6-5	-	TRBD1	TRBJ1-4	CASSYSRTGGNEKLFF	TGTGCCAGCAGTTACTCGAGGACAGGGGGTAATGAAAAACTGTTTTTT
TRBV29-1	-	-	TRBJ2-1	CSLRAGGTHNEQFF	TGCAGCCTCCGGGCTGGCGGGACCCACAATGAGCAGTTCTTC
TRBV5-1	once	TRBD2	TRBJ2-5	CASSLGRYGGSETQYF	TGCGCCAGCAGCTTGGGTCGATACGGGGGGTCCGAGACCCAGTACTTC
TRBV18	-	-	TRBJ2-7	CASSPIVGVSYEQYF	TGTGCCAGCTCACCAATAGTAGGGGTCTCCTACGAGCAGTACTTC
TRBV7-2	-	-	TRBJ1-3	CASSLSRGSSGNTIYF	TGTGCCAGCAGCTTATCTCGCGGGAGCTCTGGAAACACCATATATTTT
TRBV18	-	TRBD2	TRBJ2-1	CASSQGLAGGSEQFF	TGTGCCAGCTCGCAGGGACTAGCGGGAGGGAGTGAGCAGTTCTTC
TRBV4-1	-	-	TRBJ2-7	CASSQDGTLYEQYF	TGCGCCAGCAGCCAAGATGGGACACTCTACGAGCAGTACTTC
TRBV5-4	-	TRBD2	TRBJ2-5	CASSPGGASGRGETQYF	TGTGCCAGCAGCCCGGGGGGCGCTAGCGGGAGGGGAGAGACCCAGTACTTC
TRBV19	-	-	TRBJ1-5	CASSVTGGNQPQHF	TGTGCCAGTAGTGTTACTGGAGGCAATCAGCCCCAGCATTTT
TRBV11-3	-	-	TRBJ2-7	CASSLPHGQMYF	TGTGCCAGCAGCTTACCACACGGACAGATGTACTTC
TRBV19	-	-	TRBJ1-5	CASSNPGASNQPQHF	TGTGCCAGTAGTAACCCAGGGGCCAGCAATCAGCCCCAGCATTTT
TRBV2	-	-	TRBJ1-5	CASSDSLREDQPQHF	TGTGCCAGCAGTGACAGCTTACGGGAGGATCAGCCCCAGCATTTT
TRBV10-2	few	TRBD2	TRBJ2-3	CASSGFTSGRDTQYF	TGCGCCAGCAGTGGATTCACTAGCGGGAGGGATACGCAGTATTTT
TRBV6-6	-	-	TRBJ1-2	CASSYSGDYGHTF	TGTGCCAGCAGTTACAGCGGGGATTATGGTCACACCTTC
TRBV5-5	-	TRBD1	TRBJ1-2	CASSLSGQGAGYGYTF	TGTGCCAGCAGCTTGTCGGGACAGGGCGCGGGCTATGGCTACACCTTC
TRBV6-5	-	-	TRBJ1-1	CASSGGVETEAFF	TGTGCCAGCAGTGGGGGGGTGGAAACTGAAGCTTTCTTT
TRBV6-5	-	TRBD2	TRBJ2-3	CASSSGSGGYTDTQYF	TGTGCCAGCAGTTCGGGTAGCGGGGGGTACACAGATACGCAGTATTTT
TRBV19	-	-	TRBJ1-5	CASSNSDTYYQPQHF	TGTGCCAGTAGTAACTCGGACACCTATTATCAGCCCCAGCATTTT
TRBV28	once	-	TRBJ1-1	CASSLGGLGVAFF	TGTGCCAGCAGTTTGGGAGGACTTGGGGTAGCTTTCTTT
TRBV7-7	-	-	TRBJ2-3	CASGELGTDTQYF	TGTGCCAGCGGAGAACTTGGCACAGATACGCAGTATTTT
TRBV9	-	TRBD2	TRBJ2-7	CASSRQTSGSSYEQYF	TGTGCCAGCAGCAGACAGACTAGCGGGAGCTCCTACGAGCAGTACTTC
TRBV27	-	TRBD2	TRBJ2-1	CASSPLAGRPEQFF	TGTGCCAGCAGTCCACTAGCGGGTAGACCTGAGCAGTTCTTC
TRBV7-9	once	-	TRBJ1-2	CASSPWGDYYGYTF	TGTGCCAGCAGCCCTTGGGGGGACTACTATGGCTACACCTTC
TRBV5-1	-	TRBD2	TRBJ2-7	CASSLGGGYEQYF	TGCGCCAGCAGCTTGGGCGGGGGATACGAGCAGTACTTC
TRBV4-3	few	-	TRBJ2-1	CASSQDLWASYNEQFF	TGCGCCAGCAGCCAAGATCTCTGGGCTTCCTACAATGAGCAGTTCTTC
TRBV5-1	-	TRBD2	TRBJ2-3	CASSWRTSGDTDTQYF	TGCGCCAGCAGCTGGAGGACTAGCGGGGACACAGATACGCAGTATTTT
TRBV18	-	TRBD1	TRBJ2-2	CASSPGQGTGELFF	TGTGCCAGCTCACCGGGACAGGGTACCGGGGAGCTGTTTTTT
TRBV28	-	TRBD2	TRBJ2-7	CASTQRTSGRIHEQYF	TGTGCCAGCACCCAACGGACTAGCGGGAGGATCCACGAGCAGTACTTC
TRBV4-3	-	TRBD2	TRBJ2-1	CASSQVAGDFYNEQFF	TGCGCCAGCAGCCAAGTAGCGGGGGACTTCTACAATGAGCAGTTCTTC
TRBV7-9	-	TRBD2	TRBJ2-7	CASSITSGAYYEQYF	TGTGCCAGCAGCATAACTAGCGGGGCTTACTACGAGCAGTACTTC
TRBV9	-	TRBD2	TRBJ2-5	CASSPGGGPGETQYF	TGTGCCAGCAGCCCCGGCGGGGGGCCGGGGGAGACCCAGTACTTC
TRBV6-1	-	TRBD1	TRBJ1-1	CATAGQANTEAFF	TGTGCCACCGCCGGACAGGCTAACACTGAAGCTTTCTTT
TRBV2	few	-	TRBJ1-1	CASSEGRGNTEAFF	TGTGCCAGCAGTGAGGGGAGGGGGAACACTGAAGCTTTCTTT
TRBV6-5	-	TRBD1	TRBJ2-7	CASLSLQGVSYEQYF	TGTGCCAGTTTATCTTTACAGGGGGTGTCCTACGAGCAGTACTTC
TRBV5-1	-	TRBD2	TRBJ2-1	CASSLEGTSGYNEQFF	TGCGCCAGCAGCTTGGAGGGGACTAGCGGATACAATGAGCAGTTCTTC
TRBV19	-	-	TRBJ2-6	CASMEGRSGANVLTF	TGTGCCAGTATGGAGGGACGGTCTGGGGCCAACGTCCTGACTTTC
TRBV6-5	-	-	TRBJ1-2	CASSYNLEGSYGYTF	TGTGCCAGCAGTTATAATCTGGAGGGCAGCTATGGCTACACCTTC
TRBV29-1	-	TRBD1	TRBJ1-1	CSVGTGSNTEAFF	TGCAGCGTTGGGACAGGGTCGAACACTGAAGCTTTCTTT
TRBV11-2	-	TRBD2	TRBJ2-1	CASSAWTSGTDEQFF	TGTGCCAGCAGCGCCTGGACTAGCGGGACAGATGAGCAGTTCTTC
TRBV6-5	few	TRBD2	TRBJ2-1	CASGTSGEQFF	TGTGCCAGTGGGACTAGCGGTGAGCAGTTCTTC
TRBV6-5	few	TRBD1	TRBJ1-4	CASSYRDRGNEKLFF	TGTGCCAGCAGTTACCGCGACAGGGGGAATGAAAAACTGTTTTTT
TRBV9	-	-	TRBJ2-3	CASSVGGSPDTQYF	TGTGCCAGCAGCGTAGGTGGGAGCCCAGATACGCAGTATTTT
TRBV4-3	few	TRBD1	TRBJ1-3	CASSQDRDTIYF	TGCGCCAGCAGCCAGGACAGGGACACCATATATTTT
TRBV11-2	once	TRBD2	TRBJ2-1	CASSLGRLAGANEQFF	TGTGCCAGCAGCTTAGGTAGACTAGCGGGAGCCAATGAGCAGTTCTTC
TRBV10-3	-	-	TRBJ2-7	CATAGDSSYEQYF	TGTGCCACCGCCGGTGACAGTTCCTACGAGCAGTACTTC
TRBV11-2	-	-	TRBJ1-3	CASSGRRGSGNTIYF	TGTGCCAGCAGTGGCAGGAGGGGCTCTGGAAACACCATATATTTT
TRBV6-5	few	-	TRBJ1-1	CASSYSVRTEAFF	TGTGCCAGCAGTTACTCGGTCCGGACTGAAGCTTTCTTT
TRBV7-2	-	-	TRBJ2-7	CASSFGQGGYEQYF	TGTGCCAGCAGCTTCGGACAGGGAGGGTACGAGCAGTACTTC
TRBV30	-	TRBD1	TRBJ1-6	CAWRRGQGSYNSPLHF	TGTGCCTGGAGAAGAGGACAGGGGAGTTATAATTCACCCCTCCACTTT
TRBV6-5	-	-	TRBJ1-5	CASSYSSGWNQPQHF	TGTGCCAGCAGTTACTCGTCAGGGTGGAATCAGCCCCAGCATTTT